This T cell receptor (beta chain) was found in a study of T-cell memory formation after mild COVID-19. This clonotype appeared a few times. The antigen remains unidentified. Trimming took 5 bases from V and 0 from J, leaving 12 bases between them. CDR1 is KGHSH, CDR2 LQKENI, per germline. This CDR3 contains 15 residues. TCR alpha and TCR beta cDNA libraries carrying sample barcodes and UMIs came from 5'RACE with constant-segment primers. One entry per CDR3 protein, called by TCRdb with MiXCR from the 5' RACE reads. Of approximately 46,000 distinct CDR3 sequences listed, less than 8% are singletons. Regarding the study as a whole: Researchers could not confirm that second-wave clones peaking on day 37 targeted SARS-CoV-2. CM and EM subsets held most contracting CD4+ clones; EMRA held CD8+ ones.

The sequence came from an adult who had mild COVID-19 (a few samples of this study predate the infection). Cell type and time point are not known. Sequencing used PBMCs or a T cell subset sorted from them (not recorded which). J is TRBJ2-3 and V is TRBV18, with D possibly being TRBD2 (5 bases). This CDR3 is CASSGSRGSTDTQYF. For the CDR3, the DNA is TGTGCCAGCTCAGGTTCCCGGGGAAGCACAGATACGCAGTATTTT. Looking up the rest from reference TRBV18 and TRBJ2-3 gives the full variable domain: NAGVMQNPRHLVRRRGQEARLRCSPMKGHSHVYWYRQLPEEGLKFMVYLQKENIIDESGMPKERFSAEFPKEGPSILRIQQVVRGDSAAYFCASSGSRGSTDTQYFGPGTRLTVL.